One and the same sample provided the 26 T cell receptor beta chains below, sequenced in a study of T cell changes during pregnancy in multiple sclerosis. This table comes from immunoSEQ multiplex PCR, and its TCRdb copy is limited to in-frame clones, with some not included. Among fewer than 65,000 clones, about 91% were seen once, and the ten largest hold over 0.7%. Specimen: peripheral blood, collected before pregnancy. All receptors come from a female donor with multiple sclerosis, enrolled in a pregnancy study.

This rearrangement joins TRBV5-5 to TRBJ2-7; 9 bases match TRBD2. The CDR3 is made up of 15 amino acids. Looked up from germline, CDR1 is SGHKS and CDR2 is YYEKEE (reference sequence). V lost 4 bases to trimming and J lost 5 bases; unmatched junction nucleotides: 10. The CDR3 protein is CASSPAGLASHEQYF. In nucleotides, the CDR3 is TGTGCCAGCAGCCCCGCCGGACTAGCGAGTCACGAGCAGTACTTC.

The chain carries TRBV12-5 and TRBJ1-1; D may be TRBD1 (6 bases). The CDR3 is 13 residues long. Germline V CDR1 and CDR2: LGHNT, FRNRAP. The ends were cut back, 2 bases at V and 3 bases at J, with 7 bases in the middle. The CDR3 loop is CASGLQGYTEAFF. The CDR3 DNA follows: TGTGCTAGTGGTTTGCAGGGGTACACTGAAGCTTTCTTT. Combining the CDR3 with reference TRBV12-5 and TRBJ1-1 gives the whole variable domain DARVTQTPRHKVTEMGQEVTMRCQPILGHNTVFWYRQTMMQGLELLAYFRNRAPLDDSGMPKDRFSAEMPDATLATLKIQPSEPRDSAVYFCASGLQGYTEAFFGQGTRLTVV.

J is TRBJ2-5 and V is TRBV6-1; 11 nucleotides align to TRBD2. The J call is doubtful: the DNA matches TRBJ2-7 better. The CDR3 runs to 14 residues. Looked up from germline, CDR1 is MNHNS and CDR2 is SASEGT. The CDR3 region is CASGNSGGAYEQYF. Written as DNA, the CDR3 is TGTGCCAGCGGAAATAGCGGGGGGGCCTACGAGCAGTACTTC.

V gene TRBV27 combines with J gene TRBJ2-7, with D tentatively TRBD1 (6 bases). Germline assignment: CDR1 MNHEY and CDR2 SMNVEV (reference sequence). The CDR3 loop spans 15 amino acids. V shed 3 bases and J shed 2 bases, with 14 bases lying between them. The CDR3: CASSFRGDRTYEQYF. CDR3 coding DNA: TGTGCCAGCAGTTTTCGGGGAGACAGGACCTACGAGCAGTACTTC.

The chain is built from TRBV7-2 and TRBJ2-1, with 10 nucleotides matching TRBD2. The CDR3 is 15 residues long. Germline V gene data show CDR1 as SGHTA and CDR2 as FQGNSA. J lost 9 bases, V lost 0 bases, and 5 bases had no gene match. CDR3 coding DNA: TGTGCCAGCAGCTTAGCGCTAGCGGGGGCGGTTGAGCAGTTCTTC. Translated: CASSLALAGAVEQFF. The variable domain in full, completed from reference TRBV7-2 and TRBJ2-1, reads GAGVSQSPSNKVTEKGKDVELRCDPISGHTALYWYRQSLGQGLEFLIYFQGNSAPDKSGLPSDRFSAERTGGSVSTLTIQRTQQEDSAVYLCASSLALAGAVEQFFGPGTRLTVL.

The chain employs TRBV6-6 and TRBJ2-7; 8 bases line up with TRBD1. The CDR3 covers 16 residues. Germline loops: CDR1 MNHNY, CDR2 SVGAGI (reference sequence). V dropped 0 bases and J dropped 0; count of bases not matched to a gene: 4. The CDR3 region has the DNA TGTGCCAGCAGTTACTCGACAGGGGACAGCTCCTACGAGCAGTACTTC. Translating it yields CASSYSTGDSSYEQYF.

There are a few counts of this clone. CDR3 nucleotide sequence: TGTGCCAGCGGTACGACAGGCGCCTACGAGCAGTACTTC. As protein: CASGTTGAYEQYF. This rearrangement joins TRBV2 to TRBJ2-7, with D perhaps matching TRBD1 (6 bases). Trimming removed 8 bases at V and 2 bases at J, with 13 bases between. Germline V gene data show CDR1 as SNHLY and CDR2 as FYNNEI. The CDR3 totals 13 residues.

Note on this clone: A read error may produce the germline difference seen at one junction end. The chain couples TRBV7-3 to TRBJ2-7, with a weak D call TRBD1 (6 bases). Germline V lookup: CDR1 SGHTA, CDR2 FQGTGA. The CDR3 is made up of 13 amino acids. The CDR3 protein is CASSLTGQYEQYF. CDR3 nucleotide sequence: TGTGCCAGCAGTTTAACCGGACAGTACGAGCAGTACTTC.

The CDR3: CASSEELAGLSDTQYF. The CDR3 bases are TGTGCCAGCAGTGAGGAGCTAGCGGGGCTTTCAGATACGCAGTATTTT. The chain combines TRBV6-1 with TRBJ2-3, with 9 bases fitting TRBD2. This CDR3 region has 16 residues. V trimming: 3 bases; J trimming: 4 bases; junction bases outside the gene matches: 8. Germline lookup yields CDR1 MNHNS and CDR2 SASEGT.

CDR3 loop: CASSWGQNGYGYTF. The CDR3 DNA reads as TGTGCCAGCAGCTGGGGACAGAACGGCTATGGCTACACCTTC. The rearrangement links TRBV5-6 to TRBJ1-2, with TRBD1 matching over 7 bases. The germline CDR1 and CDR2 sequences are SGHDT and YYEEEE. V dropped 3 bases and J dropped 4; count of bases not matched to a gene: 6. The CDR3 length is 14 residues.

V usage is TRBV9 and J usage is TRBJ1-4; the match to TRBD1 covers 7 bases. V lost 3 bases and J lost 7; bases outside the gene matches: 9. Per germline, CDR1 SGDLS and CDR2 YYNGEE. This CDR3 is 15 amino acids long. DNA for the CDR3: TGTGCCAGCAGCGGAGGTGACAGGGTTGGTGAAAAACTGTTTTTT. It is translated as CASSGGDRVGEKLFF.

The rearrangement links TRBV6-1 to TRBJ2-5; a possible D gene is TRBD1 (6 bases). The CDR3 is 13 residues long. Trimming stripped 4 bases from V and 5 bases from J, with 11 bases between. Germline-derived CDR1 and CDR2 are MNHNS and SASEGT. CDR3 protein: CASSVERGETQYF. The CDR3 nucleotides are TGTGCCAGCAGTGTTGAGAGGGGGGAGACCCAGTACTTC.

V gene TRBV10-3 combines with J gene TRBJ1-1; D is uncertain. CDR3 length: 17 residues. Trimming pared 5 bases from V and 2 bases from J, leaving 21 bases between. Germline loops: CDR1 ENHRY, CDR2 SYGVKD. DNA for the CDR3: TGTGCCATCAGTTACACAGAAGCCGCGGGTCCTAACACTGAAGCTTTCTTT. It encodes CAISYTEAAGPNTEAFF.

The rearrangement joins TRBV19 to TRBJ1-1; 8 positions agree with TRBD1. The CDR3 sequence is 14 residues long. With 7 bases clipped from V and 3 bases from J, the junction kept 7 bases outside the gene matches. Germline assignment: CDR1 LNHDA and CDR2 SQIVND (reference sequence). The CDR3 region is CASILGQADTEAFF. The CDR3 DNA reads as TGTGCCAGTATCCTGGGACAGGCCGACACTGAAGCTTTCTTT.

The chain joins TRBV4-3 to TRBJ2-2; 8 nucleotides agree with TRBD2. The CDR3 totals 15 residues. The germline CDR1 and CDR2 sequences are LGHNA and YSLEER. V shed 4 bases and J 7 bases; nucleotides not matched to a gene: 8. The CDR3 DNA follows: TGCGCCAGCAGCCCCCGGGGGGGGCCGGTCGGGGAGCTGTTTTTT. It encodes CASSPRGGPVGELFF.

The rearrangement joins TRBV6-5 to TRBJ1-5; the match to TRBD1 covers 9 bases. Looked up from germline, CDR1 is MNHEY and CDR2 is SVGAGI. This CDR3 is built from 15 residues. Losses at the gene ends were 5 bases for V and 2 bases for J; bases not matched to a gene: 4. The DNA for the CDR3 is TGTGCCAGCAGTCCCCGGGACAGGGGCAATCAGCCCCAGCATTTT. Translated: CASSPRDRGNQPQHF.

The chain uses TRBV7-2 and TRBJ1-2, with D possibly matching TRBD1 (6 bases). The CDR3 totals 14 residues. Per germline, CDR1 SGHTA and CDR2 FQGNSA. V was cut by 0 bases and J by 6 bases, with 11 bases left in between. CDR3: CASSLARDKDGYTF. CDR3 nucleotide sequence: TGTGCCAGCAGCTTAGCCCGGGACAAGGATGGCTACACCTTC.

This chain links TRBV25-1 with TRBJ2-2; D might be TRBD1 (6 bases). The CDR3 is 15 residues long. Germline lookup yields CDR1 MGHDK and CDR2 SYGVNS. V dropped 7 bases and J dropped 1 base, with 13 bases sitting between them. As DNA, the CDR3 is TGTGCCAGCACCCCCCAGGGGCAGAACACCGGGGAGCTGTTTTTT. It is translated as CASTPQGQNTGELFF. Full variable domain (outside the CDR3, taken from reference TRBV25-1 and TRBJ2-2): EADIYQTPRYLVIGTGKKITLECSQTMGHDKMYWYQQDPGMELHLIHYSYGVNSTEKGDLSSESTVSRIRTEHFPLTLESARPSHTSQYLCASTPQGQNTGELFFGEGSRLTVL.

In this sample, this clone turned up once. The CDR3 sequence: CASSLNAGQGYGYTF. The CDR3 DNA is TGTGCCAGCAGCTTAAACGCAGGGCAAGGCTATGGCTACACCTTC. The V call is TRBV7-3, the J call TRBJ1-2, with D tentatively TRBD1 (5 bases). The CDR3 runs to 15 residues. Trimming took off 1 base at V and 4 bases at J, with 13 bases between the two ends. Germline V gene sequence: CDR1 SGHTA, CDR2 FQGTGA.

The chain employs TRBV2 and TRBJ1-1; possible D gene TRBD1, 6 bases. Germline-derived CDR1 and CDR2 are SNHLY and FYNNEI. Trimming took 10 bases from V and 4 from J, leaving 31 bases between them. The CDR3 is 18 amino acids. CDR3 nucleotide sequence: TGTGCCAAGTCGGGATGGGGGGGGCGCGAACTCTGGAGCACTGAAGCTTTCTTT. This gives the protein CAKSGWGGRELWSTEAFF.

This clone was found a few times. The CDR3 loop is CASKRGEGEAFF. In DNA, the CDR3 is TGTGCCAGCAAGAGAGGGGAGGGTGAAGCTTTCTTT. The chain links TRBV7-2 to TRBJ1-1, with a possible D match to TRBD1 (5 bases). With 7 bases removed from V and 7 bases from J, the gap between germline ends came to 13 bases. The CDR3 is made up of 12 amino acids. From germline, CDR1 is SGHTA and CDR2 FQGNSA.

The chain uses TRBV4-1 and TRBJ2-7, with D possibly matching TRBD2 (6 bases). The V and J ends lost 1 base and 0 bases respectively, with 10 bases between them. Germline V gene sequence: CDR1 MGHRA, CDR2 YSYEKL. The CDR3 runs to 15 residues. The DNA for the CDR3 is TGCGCCAGCAGCCAAGTGGCGGGGCCCTCCTACGAGCAGTACTTC. It yields the protein CASSQVAGPSYEQYF.

This clone was seen only once. V gene TRBV19 combines with J gene TRBJ2-5; 12 nucleotides match TRBD2. The CDR3 is made up of 15 amino acids. Germline assignment: CDR1 LNHDA and CDR2 SQIVND (reference sequence). V shed 4 bases, J shed 5 bases, and the junction held 5 bases outside the gene matches. The CDR3 nucleotides are TGTGCCAGTAGTACAGGGACTAGCGGGCGGGAGACCCAGTACTTC. Protein: CASSTGTSGRETQYF.

This rearrangement joins TRBV29-1 to TRBJ1-2; TRBD1 is a possible D gene (5 bases). In germline, CDR1 is SQVTM, CDR2 ANQGSEA. V was pared by 7 bases and J by 1 base, with 13 bases between. The CDR3 runs 13 residues. CDR3 loop: CSGGDGSNYGYTF. The CDR3 bases are TGCAGCGGGGGGGACGGGAGTAACTATGGCTACACCTTC.

The genes are TRBV2 and TRBJ2-5; D may be TRBD2 (6 bases). Trimming took off 0 bases at V and 4 bases at J, with 18 bases between the two ends. CDR3 length equals 17 residues. The V gene's germline CDR1 is SNHLY and CDR2 FYNNEI. The CDR3 region is CASSEAALRVGGETQYF. CDR3 nucleotides: TGTGCCAGCAGTGAAGCGGCTTTGCGGGTGGGGGGAGAGACCCAGTACTTC.

This clone was detected a few times. The chain links TRBV5-6 to TRBJ1-5; D perhaps matches TRBD1 (5 bases). Germline V gene data show CDR1 as SGHDT and CDR2 as YYEEEE. The CDR3 extends over 16 amino acids. V lost 4 bases and J 4 bases, leaving 18 bases between the germline ends. The CDR3 reads CASSATSGGWNQPQHF. The CDR3 DNA sequence: TGTGCCAGCAGCGCAACATCTGGGGGGTGGAATCAGCCCCAGCATTTT.